The 4 T cell receptor beta chains reported below all come from one sample, sequenced in a study of cytomegalovirus exposure and HLA in healthy donors. The PCR employed 60 Vbeta primers together with 13 Jbeta primers. TCRdb keeps only in-frame clones here, not all; method: immunoSEQ multiplex PCR. The table lists around 120,000 clones, 75% to 85% of them singletons. The specimen was PBMCs. These receptors came from a woman between 40 and 55 years old in good health and CMV-seronegative.

The chain combines TRBV6-1 with TRBJ1-5; 9 bases line up with TRBD1. Per germline, CDR1 MNHNS and CDR2 SASEGT. The CDR3 has 15 residues. The J segment lost 6 bases and the V segment lost 4 bases, leaving 7 bases of the junction unmatched. The CDR3, as DNA: TGTGCCAGCAGTGCCACAGGGGGCTTGAGTCAGCCCCAGCATTTT. Amino acid sequence: CASSATGGLSQPQHF.

The chain recombines TRBV5-1 with TRBJ1-5, with 7 nucleotides matching TRBD1. The V gene end was trimmed by 4 bases and the J gene end by 0 bases; junction bases not matched to a gene: 7. This CDR3 spans 16 amino acids. Germline V lookup: CDR1 SGHRS, CDR2 YFSETQ. The CDR3 is CASSLGTDYSNQPQHF. The CDR3, as DNA: TGCGCCAGCAGCCTCGGGACAGATTATAGCAATCAGCCCCAGCATTTT. Full variable domain (remainder filled in from reference TRBV5-1 and TRBJ1-5): KAGVTQTPRYLIKTRGQQVTLSCSPISGHRSVSWYQQTPGQGLQFLFEYFSETQRNKGNFPGRFSGRQFSNSRSEMNVSTLELGDSALYLCASSLGTDYSNQPQHFGDGTRLSIL.

V is TRBV7-9 and J is TRBJ1-1, with 7 positions matching TRBD1. V was clipped by 3 bases and J by 4 bases; unmatched bases: 5. Germline V gene sequence: CDR1 SEHNR, CDR2 FQNEAQ (reference sequence). The CDR3 is 14 residues long. The CDR3 sequence is CASSFDRASTEAFF. The CDR3 coding sequence is TGTGCCAGCAGCTTCGACAGGGCGAGCACTGAAGCTTTCTTT. Based on the CDR3 plus reference TRBV7-9 and TRBJ1-1, the full variable domain is DTGVSQNPRHKITKRGQNVTFRCDPISEHNRLYWYRQTLGQGPEFLTYFQNEAQLEKSRLLSDRFSAERPKGSFSTLEIQRTEQGDSAMYLCASSFDRASTEAFFGQGTRLTVV.

The V gene is TRBV13, the J gene TRBJ1-2; weak D call: TRBD1 (6 bases). This CDR3 is built from 16 residues. V shed 1 base and J shed 4 bases, with 16 bases lying between them. Germline CDR1 and CDR2: PRHDT and FYEKMQ (reference sequence). CDR3 sequence: CASSLARGGGAYGYTF. The CDR3 coding sequence is TGTGCCAGCAGCTTAGCAAGGGGAGGGGGTGCCTATGGCTACACCTTC. Together with reference TRBV13 and TRBJ1-2, the CDR3 gives the full variable domain: AAGVIQSPRHLIKEKRETATLKCYPIPRHDTVYWYQQGPGQDPQFLISFYEKMQSDKGSIPDRFSAQQFSDYHSELNMSSLELGDSALYFCASSLARGGGAYGYTFGSGTRLTVV.